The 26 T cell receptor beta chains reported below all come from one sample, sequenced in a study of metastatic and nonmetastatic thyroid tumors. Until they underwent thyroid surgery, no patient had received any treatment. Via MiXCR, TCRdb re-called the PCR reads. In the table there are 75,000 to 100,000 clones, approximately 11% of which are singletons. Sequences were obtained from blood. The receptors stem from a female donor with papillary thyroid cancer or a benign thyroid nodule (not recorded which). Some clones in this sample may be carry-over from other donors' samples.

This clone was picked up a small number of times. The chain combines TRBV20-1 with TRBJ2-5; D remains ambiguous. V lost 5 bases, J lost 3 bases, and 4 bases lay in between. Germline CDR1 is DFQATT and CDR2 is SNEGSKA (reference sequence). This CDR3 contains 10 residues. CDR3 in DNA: TGCAGTGCTTATGAAGAGACCCAGTACTTC. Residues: CSAYEETQYF.

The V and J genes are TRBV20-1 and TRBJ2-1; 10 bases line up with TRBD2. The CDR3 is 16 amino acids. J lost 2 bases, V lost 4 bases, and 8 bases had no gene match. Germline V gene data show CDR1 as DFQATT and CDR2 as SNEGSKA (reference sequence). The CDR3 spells CSATTSGLATYNEQFF. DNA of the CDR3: TGCAGTGCTACGACTTCGGGACTAGCGACCTACAATGAGCAGTTCTTC.

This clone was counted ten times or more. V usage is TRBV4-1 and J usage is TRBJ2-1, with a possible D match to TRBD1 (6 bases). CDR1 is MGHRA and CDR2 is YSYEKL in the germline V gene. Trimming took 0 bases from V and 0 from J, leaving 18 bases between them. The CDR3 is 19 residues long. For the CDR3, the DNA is TGCGCCAGCAGCCAAGAACCCCCCCAGGGGCCCCTCTCCTACAATGAGCAGTTCTTC. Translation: CASSQEPPQGPLSYNEQFF.

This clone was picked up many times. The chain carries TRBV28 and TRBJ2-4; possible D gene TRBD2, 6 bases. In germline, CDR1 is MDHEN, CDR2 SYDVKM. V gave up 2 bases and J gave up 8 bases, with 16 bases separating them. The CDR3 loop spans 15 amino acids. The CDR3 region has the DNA TGTGCCAGCAGTTTAAGCGGGCAGGGAAGGGACATTCAGTACTTC. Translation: CASSLSGQGRDIQYF.

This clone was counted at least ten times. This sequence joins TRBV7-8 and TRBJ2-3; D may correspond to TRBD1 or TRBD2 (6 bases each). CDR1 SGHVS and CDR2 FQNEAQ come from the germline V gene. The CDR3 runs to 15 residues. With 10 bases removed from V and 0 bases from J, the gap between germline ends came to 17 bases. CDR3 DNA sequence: TGTGCCACCCGGCGGGACACATCTAGCACAGATACGCAGTATTTT. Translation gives CATRRDTSSTDTQYF.

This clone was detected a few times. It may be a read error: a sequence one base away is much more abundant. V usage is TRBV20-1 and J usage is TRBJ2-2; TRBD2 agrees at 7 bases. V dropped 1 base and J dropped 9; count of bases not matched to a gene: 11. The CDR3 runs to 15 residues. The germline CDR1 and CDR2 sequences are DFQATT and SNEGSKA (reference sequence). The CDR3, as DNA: TGCAGTGCTAGAGGTTGGGAGGGGTATAGCTGGGAGCTGTTTTTT. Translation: CSARGWEGYSWELFF.

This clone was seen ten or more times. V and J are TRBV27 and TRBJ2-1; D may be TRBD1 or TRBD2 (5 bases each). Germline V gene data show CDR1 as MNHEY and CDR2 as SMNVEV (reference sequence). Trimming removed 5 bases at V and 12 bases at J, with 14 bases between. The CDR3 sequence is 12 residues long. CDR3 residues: CASSREGLGQFF. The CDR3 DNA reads TGTGCCAGCAGTCGAGAGGGGTTGGGGCAGTTCTTC.

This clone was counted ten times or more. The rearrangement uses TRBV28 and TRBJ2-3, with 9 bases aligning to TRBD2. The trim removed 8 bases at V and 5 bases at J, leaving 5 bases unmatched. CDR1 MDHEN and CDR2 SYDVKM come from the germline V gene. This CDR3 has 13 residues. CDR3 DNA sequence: TGTGCCAGCTTTAGCGGGAGAGGAGATACGCAGTATTTT. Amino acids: CASFSGRGDTQYF.

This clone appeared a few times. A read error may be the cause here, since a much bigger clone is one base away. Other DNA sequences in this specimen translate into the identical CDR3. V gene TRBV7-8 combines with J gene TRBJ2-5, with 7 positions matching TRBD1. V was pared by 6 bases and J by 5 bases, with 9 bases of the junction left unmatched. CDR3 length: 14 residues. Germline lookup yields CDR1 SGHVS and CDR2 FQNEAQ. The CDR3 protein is CASSQRDRQETQYF. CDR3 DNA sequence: TGTGCCAGCAGTCAACGGGACAGACAGGAGACCCAGTACTTC.

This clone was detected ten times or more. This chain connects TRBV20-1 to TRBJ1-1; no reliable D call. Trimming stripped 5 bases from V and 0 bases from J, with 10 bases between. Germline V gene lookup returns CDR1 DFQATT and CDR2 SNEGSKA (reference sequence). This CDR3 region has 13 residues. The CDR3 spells CSALGPLNTEAFF. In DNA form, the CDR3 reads TGCAGTGCTCTAGGACCGTTGAACACTGAAGCTTTCTTT.

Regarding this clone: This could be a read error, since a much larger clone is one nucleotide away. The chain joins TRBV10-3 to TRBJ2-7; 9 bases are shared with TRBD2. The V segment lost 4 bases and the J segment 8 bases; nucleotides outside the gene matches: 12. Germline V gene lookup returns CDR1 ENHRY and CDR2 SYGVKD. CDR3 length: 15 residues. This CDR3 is CAISASSGRQGQQYF. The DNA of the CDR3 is TGTGCCATCAGTGCCTCGAGCGGGAGGCAGGGCCAGCAGTACTTC.

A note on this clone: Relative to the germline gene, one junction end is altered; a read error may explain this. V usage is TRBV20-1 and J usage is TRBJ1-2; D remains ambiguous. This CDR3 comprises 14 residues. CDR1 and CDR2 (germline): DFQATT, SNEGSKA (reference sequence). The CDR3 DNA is TGCAGTGCTGGAGAGCCAGGCAGCCTCTATGGCTACACCTTC. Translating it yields CSAGEPGSLYGYTF.

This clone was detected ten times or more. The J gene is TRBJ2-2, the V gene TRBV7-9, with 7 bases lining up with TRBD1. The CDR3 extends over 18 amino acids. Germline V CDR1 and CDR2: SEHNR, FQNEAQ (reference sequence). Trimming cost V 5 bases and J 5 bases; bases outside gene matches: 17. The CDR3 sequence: CASSITDRRTRGTGELFF. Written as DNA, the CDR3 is TGTGCCAGCAGCATAACAGACCGACGTACCAGGGGGACCGGGGAGCTGTTTTTT.

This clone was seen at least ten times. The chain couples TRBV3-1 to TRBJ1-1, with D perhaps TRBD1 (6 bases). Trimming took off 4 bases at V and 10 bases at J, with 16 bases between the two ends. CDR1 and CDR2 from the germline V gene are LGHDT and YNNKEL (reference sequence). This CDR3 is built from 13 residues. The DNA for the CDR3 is TGTGCCAGCAGCCTTACCGGGACAAAAGGAGCTTTCTTT. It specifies CASSLTGTKGAFF.

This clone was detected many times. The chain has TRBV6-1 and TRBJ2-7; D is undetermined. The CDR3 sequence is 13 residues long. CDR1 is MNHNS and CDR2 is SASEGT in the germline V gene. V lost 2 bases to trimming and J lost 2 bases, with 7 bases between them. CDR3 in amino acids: CASSERQTYEQYF. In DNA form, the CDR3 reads TGTGCCAGCAGTGAAAGGCAGACCTACGAGCAGTACTTC.

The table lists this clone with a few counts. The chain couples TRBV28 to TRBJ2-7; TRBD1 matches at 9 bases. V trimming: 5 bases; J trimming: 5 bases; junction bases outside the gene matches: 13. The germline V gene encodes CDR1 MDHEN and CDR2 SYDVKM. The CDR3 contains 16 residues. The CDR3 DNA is TGTGCCAGCAGTCGCCACAGGGGGCGCGGGTCCCACGAGCAGTACTTC. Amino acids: CASSRHRGRGSHEQYF.

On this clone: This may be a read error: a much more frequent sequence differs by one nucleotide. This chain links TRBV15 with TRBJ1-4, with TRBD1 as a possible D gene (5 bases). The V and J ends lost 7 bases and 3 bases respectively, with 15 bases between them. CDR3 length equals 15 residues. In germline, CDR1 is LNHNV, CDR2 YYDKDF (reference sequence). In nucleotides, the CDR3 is TGTGCCACCATCTCAGGGACGTCCGCTAATGAAAAACTGTTTTTT. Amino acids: CATISGTSANEKLFF.

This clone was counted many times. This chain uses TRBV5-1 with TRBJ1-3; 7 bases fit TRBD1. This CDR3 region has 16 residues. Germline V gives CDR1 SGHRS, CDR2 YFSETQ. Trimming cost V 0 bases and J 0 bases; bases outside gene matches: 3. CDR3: CASSLGGQSSGNTIYF. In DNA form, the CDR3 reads TGCGCCAGCAGCTTGGGGGGACAGAGCTCTGGAAACACCATATATTTT. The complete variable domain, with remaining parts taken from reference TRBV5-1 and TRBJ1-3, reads KAGVTQTPRYLIKTRGQQVTLSCSPISGHRSVSWYQQTPGQGLQFLFEYFSETQRNKGNFPGRFSGRQFSNSRSEMNVSTLELGDSALYLCASSLGGQSSGNTIYFGEGSWLTVV.

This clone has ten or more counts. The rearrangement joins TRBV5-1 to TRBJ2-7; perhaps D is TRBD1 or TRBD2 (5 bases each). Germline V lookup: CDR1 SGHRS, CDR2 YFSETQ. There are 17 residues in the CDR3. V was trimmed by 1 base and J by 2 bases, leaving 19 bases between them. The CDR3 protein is CASSLSLLGASTYEQYF. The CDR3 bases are TGCGCCAGCAGCTTGAGTCTACTCGGGGCGTCCACCTACGAGCAGTACTTC.

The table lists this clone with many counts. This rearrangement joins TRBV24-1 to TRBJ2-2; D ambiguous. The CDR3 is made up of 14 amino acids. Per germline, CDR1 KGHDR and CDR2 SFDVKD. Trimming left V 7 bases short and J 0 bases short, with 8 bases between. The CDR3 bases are TGTGCCACCAGCGAGCAAGCGAACACCGGGGAGCTGTTTTTT. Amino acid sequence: CATSEQANTGELFF.

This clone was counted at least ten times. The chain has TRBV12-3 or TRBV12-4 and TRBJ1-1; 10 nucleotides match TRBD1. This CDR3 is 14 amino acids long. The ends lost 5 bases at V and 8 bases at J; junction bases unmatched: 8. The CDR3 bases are TGTGCCAGCAGTCGACAGGGGGCGTTGATAGAAGCTTTCTTT. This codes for CASSRQGALIEAFF.

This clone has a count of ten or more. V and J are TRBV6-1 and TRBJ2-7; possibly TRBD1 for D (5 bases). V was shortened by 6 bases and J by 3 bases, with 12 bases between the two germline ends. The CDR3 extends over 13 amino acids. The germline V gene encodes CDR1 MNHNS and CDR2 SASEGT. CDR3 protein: CASSGHMNYEQYF. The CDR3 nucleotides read TGTGCCAGCAGCGGACACATGAACTACGAGCAGTACTTC.

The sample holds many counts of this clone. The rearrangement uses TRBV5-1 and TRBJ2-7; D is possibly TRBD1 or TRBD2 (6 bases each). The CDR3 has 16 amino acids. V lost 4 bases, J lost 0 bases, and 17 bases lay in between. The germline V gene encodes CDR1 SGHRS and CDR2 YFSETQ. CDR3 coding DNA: TGCGCCAGCAGCCCCGGAGGGGGTGCCAGCTCCTACGAGCAGTACTTC. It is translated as CASSPGGGASSYEQYF. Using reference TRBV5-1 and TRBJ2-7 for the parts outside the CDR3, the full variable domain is KAGVTQTPRYLIKTRGQQVTLSCSPISGHRSVSWYQQTPGQGLQFLFEYFSETQRNKGNFPGRFSGRQFSNSRSEMNVSTLELGDSALYLCASSPGGGASSYEQYFGPGTRLTVT.

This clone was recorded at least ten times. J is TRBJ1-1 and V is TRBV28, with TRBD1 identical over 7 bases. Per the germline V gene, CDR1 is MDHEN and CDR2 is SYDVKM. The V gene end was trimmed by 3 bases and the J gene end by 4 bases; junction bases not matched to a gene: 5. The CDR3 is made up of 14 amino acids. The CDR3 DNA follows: TGTGCCAGCAGTTTGACAGGGACGATCACTGAAGCTTTCTTT. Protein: CASSLTGTITEAFF.

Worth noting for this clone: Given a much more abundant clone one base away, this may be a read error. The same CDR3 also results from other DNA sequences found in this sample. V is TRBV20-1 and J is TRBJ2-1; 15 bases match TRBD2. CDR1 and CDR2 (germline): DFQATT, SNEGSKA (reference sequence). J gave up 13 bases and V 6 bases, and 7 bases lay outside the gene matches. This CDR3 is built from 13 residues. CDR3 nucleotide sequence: TGCAGTGCCCGGACTAGCGGGAGGGCCGGTCAGTTCTTC. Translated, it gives CSARTSGRAGQFF.

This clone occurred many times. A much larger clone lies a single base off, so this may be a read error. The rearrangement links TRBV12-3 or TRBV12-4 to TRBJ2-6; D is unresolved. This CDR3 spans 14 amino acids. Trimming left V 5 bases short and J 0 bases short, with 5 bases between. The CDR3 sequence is CASSRRSGANVLTF. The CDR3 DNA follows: TGTGCCAGCAGTCGGCGCTCTGGGGCCAACGTCCTGACTTTC.